Listed below are T cell receptor beta chains from one sample, sequenced in a study of blood T cell repertoires in COVID-19. Here immunoSEQ multiplex PCR was the method, and the copy in TCRdb shows in-frame clones only, minus some. The sample records 95,000 to 150,000 clones, approximately 92% being singletons. The sequenced sample was peripheral blood. These receptors came from a man aged 65 to 79 with active or convalescent COVID-19. Both conserved end residues are part of each CDR3. Each record gives: D gene, V gene, clone size, J gene, CDR3 protein, CDR3 DNA. D genes are given only for firm matches. Not all rows give a size; the values are once, few, many and, for expanded clones, a class.

-	TRBV6-6	-	TRBJ1-5	CASSYPATGNQPQHF	TGTGCCAGCAGTTACCCAGCAACAGGGAATCAGCCCCAGCATTTT
-	TRBV5-1	-	TRBJ2-4	CASRPDTQLAKNIQYF	TGCGCCAGCAGACCTGACACCCAGCTAGCCAAAAACATTCAGTACTTC
TRBD2	TRBV6-4	-	TRBJ2-1	CASSASGSDEQFF	TGTGCCAGCAGTGCTAGCGGGAGCGATGAGCAGTTCTTC
TRBD2	TRBV19	-	TRBJ2-1	CASSIRWSASGRGVNEQFF	TGTGCCAGTAGTATAAGGTGGTCGGCTAGCGGGAGAGGGGTGAATGAGCAGTTCTTC
TRBD1	TRBV11-2	-	TRBJ2-7	CASSVGTGLTYEQYF	TGTGCCAGCAGCGTCGGGACAGGATTAACCTACGAGCAGTACTTC
TRBD2	TRBV4-2	few	TRBJ2-3	CASSPTSGPADTQYF	TGTGCCAGCAGCCCGACTAGCGGGCCGGCAGATACGCAGTATTTT
-	TRBV18	-	TRBJ1-5	CASSQGGPNQPQHF	TGTGCCAGCTCACAGGGAGGTCCCAATCAGCCCCAGCATTTT
-	TRBV6-1	-	TRBJ2-2	CASSGRGTGELFF	TGTGCCAGCAGTGGCCGGGGCACCGGGGAGCTGTTTTTT
-	TRBV6-5	-	TRBJ1-4	CASSHATAYNEKLFF	TGTGCCAGCAGCCATGCGACAGCCTATAATGAAAAACTGTTTTTT
-	TRBV5-1	-	TRBJ1-1	CASSSLGQGSEAFF	TGCGCCAGCAGCAGCCTAGGGCAGGGTAGTGAAGCTTTCTTT
TRBD2	TRBV6-6	-	TRBJ2-5	CASTLLAGRETQYF	TGTGCCAGCACCTTACTAGCGGGACGGGAGACCCAGTACTTC
-	TRBV12-3/TRBV12-4	-	TRBJ2-5	CASRRRSQETQYF	TGTGCCAGTCGTAGGAGGTCACAAGAGACCCAGTACTTC
TRBD1	TRBV6-5	-	TRBJ2-7	CASNILGQDSYEQYF	TGTGCCAGCAATATCTTGGGACAGGACTCCTACGAGCAGTACTTC
-	TRBV5-8	-	TRBJ1-1	CASSLVVVGAAFF	TGTGCCAGCAGCTTGGTGGTAGTGGGGGCAGCTTTCTTT
TRBD1	TRBV7-7	-	TRBJ1-4	CASSEGTGPEKLFF	TGTGCTAGCAGCGAAGGGACAGGTCCCGAAAAACTGTTTTTT
-	TRBV5-4	once	TRBJ2-7	CASSLLGGGVDEQYF	TGTGCCAGCAGTCTTCTAGGGGGGGGAGTCGACGAGCAGTACTTC
-	TRBV9	-	TRBJ2-5	CASSGRVSETQYF	TGTGCCAGCAGCGGGCGGGTATCAGAGACCCAGTACTTC
TRBD1	TRBV10-3	-	TRBJ1-2	CAISDLNRGQANYGYTF	TGTGCCATCAGCGACCTCAACAGGGGGCAAGCTAACTATGGCTACACCTTC
TRBD1	TRBV18	-	TRBJ1-1	CASSSTTGVGTEAFF	TGTGCCAGCTCATCAACGACAGGGGTTGGGACTGAAGCTTTCTTT
TRBD1	TRBV12-3/TRBV12-4	-	TRBJ2-7	CASSIDRDEQYF	TGTGCCAGCAGTATAGACAGGGACGAGCAGTACTTC
TRBD2	TRBV9	once	TRBJ2-1	CASSPVEGRDEQFF	TGTGCCAGCTCCCCGGTGGAGGGGAGGGATGAGCAGTTCTTC
TRBD1	TRBV10-3	-	TRBJ2-4	CAVSSTGDKNIQYF	TGTGCCGTCTCCTCGACAGGGGACAAAAACATTCAGTACTTC
TRBD2	TRBV10-3	-	TRBJ2-7	CAIRGGLAGPQEQYF	TGTGCCATCAGAGGGGGACTAGCGGGCCCACAAGAGCAGTACTTC
-	TRBV27	-	TRBJ1-5	CASSPRGQLGVNQPQHF	TGTGCCAGCAGTCCCCGCGGACAGTTGGGGGTCAATCAGCCCCAGCATTTT
-	TRBV6-5	-	TRBJ2-7	CASSYSRSLGEGEYF	TGTGCCAGCAGTTACTCGCGGAGTTTAGGAGAGGGGGAGTACTTC
TRBD2	TRBV27	-	TRBJ2-4	CASSLAGGLKNIQYF	TGTGCCAGCAGTCTAGCGGGAGGGCTGAAAAACATTCAGTACTTC
-	TRBV3-1/TRBV3-2	-	TRBJ2-5	CASSQELVPETQYF	TGTGCCAGCAGCCAAGAACTAGTCCCAGAGACCCAGTACTTC
TRBD1	TRBV18	-	TRBJ1-5	CASSSDRGNQPQHF	TGTGCCAGCTCATCCGACAGGGGCAATCAGCCCCAGCATTTT
-	TRBV15	-	TRBJ2-4	CATSRGSEGAKNIQYF	TGTGCCACCAGCAGGGGATCTGAGGGAGCCAAAAACATTCAGTACTTC
TRBD2	TRBV7-2	-	TRBJ2-1	CASSWSRTRNEQFF	TGTGCCAGCAGCTGGAGCAGGACTAGGAATGAGCAGTTCTTC
TRBD1	TRBV27	-	TRBJ2-2	CASTATGGLTGELFF	TGTGCCAGCACTGCGACAGGGGGGTTAACCGGGGAGCTGTTTTTT
-	TRBV21-1	-	TRBJ2-3	CASSNELAGGTDTQYF	TGTGCCAGCAGCAACGAACTAGCGGGAGGGACAGATACGCAGTATTTT
TRBD1	TRBV2	-	TRBJ2-2	CASGRQGFTGELFF	TGTGCCAGCGGGAGACAGGGGTTCACCGGGGAGCTGTTTTTT
TRBD1	TRBV30	-	TRBJ1-1	CAWSGFPGQVNTEAFF	TGTGCCTGGAGTGGCTTCCCGGGACAGGTGAACACTGAAGCTTTCTTT
-	TRBV18	-	TRBJ2-1	CASSLDRLAVF	TGTGCCAGCTCTCTCGACAGGCTGGCGGTCTTC
-	TRBV28	-	TRBJ1-5	CASRAGLLGGRNQPQHF	TGTGCCAGCAGGGCAGGGTTGTTGGGTGGCAGGAATCAGCCCCAGCATTTT
-	TRBV5-1	-	TRBJ2-2	CASSPRANTGELFF	TGCGCCAGCAGCCCCCGGGCGAACACCGGGGAGCTGTTTTTT
TRBD2	TRBV7-9	-	TRBJ2-1	CASSARLAGVSADEQFF	TGTGCCAGCAGCGCCAGACTAGCGGGAGTAAGTGCGGATGAGCAGTTCTTC
TRBD2	TRBV6-6	-	TRBJ2-5	CASSRLAGDASGETQYF	TGTGCCAGCAGCCGACTAGCGGGAGACGCGTCGGGTGAGACCCAGTACTTC
TRBD1	TRBV2	-	TRBJ2-1	CAGDPGQGYNEQFF	TGTGCCGGGGACCCGGGACAGGGCTACAATGAGCAGTTCTTC
TRBD2	TRBV18	-	TRBJ2-7	CASSGPGGAYEQYF	TGTGCCAGCTCCGGTCCGGGGGGGGCCTACGAGCAGTACTTC
TRBD2	TRBV28	-	TRBJ2-1	CASSGLANYNEQFF	TGTGCCAGCAGCGGACTAGCGAACTACAATGAGCAGTTCTTC
-	TRBV27	-	TRBJ2-1	CASSPSLNTYNEQFF	TGTGCCAGCAGCCCGTCTTTAAACACGTACAATGAGCAGTTCTTC
TRBD1	TRBV18	-	TRBJ1-1	CASSPTGAQDTEAFF	TGTGCCAGCTCACCAACAGGGGCGCAGGACACTGAAGCTTTCTTT
TRBD2	TRBV5-1	-	TRBJ2-1	CASSSAGGPGNEQFF	TGCGCCAGCAGTTCGGCGGGAGGGCCTGGCAATGAGCAGTTCTTC
-	TRBV6-5	-	TRBJ2-2	CASQGLSPDGELFF	TGTGCCAGCCAAGGACTTTCTCCGGACGGGGAGCTGTTTTTT
-	TRBV28	-	TRBJ2-1	CASSWTWDNEQFF	TGTGCCAGCAGTTGGACTTGGGACAATGAGCAGTTCTTC
TRBD1	TRBV19	once	TRBJ1-1	CASSRDRGSAEAFF	TGTGCCAGTAGTAGGGACAGGGGGTCTGCTGAAGCTTTCTTT
-	TRBV5-4	-	TRBJ2-6	CASSLASGANVLTF	TGTGCCAGCAGCTTAGCCTCTGGGGCCAACGTCCTGACTTTC
-	TRBV30	-	TRBJ2-5	CAWSSGQETQYF	TGTGCCTGGAGTTCAGGGCAAGAGACCCAGTACTTC
-	TRBV28	-	TRBJ2-1	CASSYEPYEQFF	TGTGCCAGCAGTTATGAGCCCTATGAGCAGTTCTTC
-	TRBV3-1/TRBV3-2	-	TRBJ2-7	CASSQEYGYEQYF	TGTGCCAGCAGCCAAGAGTACGGGTACGAGCAGTACTTC
TRBD1	TRBV6-4	-	TRBJ1-4	CASSAQGGDEKLFF	TGTGCCAGCAGCGCACAGGGGGGGGATGAAAAACTGTTTTTT